The sequence of this T cell receptor (beta chain) was determined in a study of T-cell memory formation after mild COVID-19. One entry per CDR3 protein results from TCRdb running MiXCR on the 5' RACE reads. The sample records some 600,000 distinct CDR3 sequences, around a sixth being singletons. Germline trimming cut 2 bases from V and 1 base from J; bases unmatched to any gene: 0. CDR1 and CDR2 from the germline V gene are MNHEY and SVGAGI. This CDR3 region has 14 residues. This clonotype appeared a few times. Its antigen remains unknown. Study results and caveats: Whether day 37 second-wave clones are SARS-CoV-2-specific was not confirmed.

What was sequenced was PBMCs or a T cell subset sorted from them (not recorded which). The chain couples TRBV6-5 to TRBJ2-5, with 8 bases identical to TRBD1. The source of this sequence is an adult woman who had mild COVID-19 (a few samples of this study predate the infection). Cell type and time point are not known. The CDR3 protein is CASSYGTGQETQYF. CDR3 DNA: TGTGCCAGCAGTTACGGGACAGGCCAAGAGACCCAGTACTTC.